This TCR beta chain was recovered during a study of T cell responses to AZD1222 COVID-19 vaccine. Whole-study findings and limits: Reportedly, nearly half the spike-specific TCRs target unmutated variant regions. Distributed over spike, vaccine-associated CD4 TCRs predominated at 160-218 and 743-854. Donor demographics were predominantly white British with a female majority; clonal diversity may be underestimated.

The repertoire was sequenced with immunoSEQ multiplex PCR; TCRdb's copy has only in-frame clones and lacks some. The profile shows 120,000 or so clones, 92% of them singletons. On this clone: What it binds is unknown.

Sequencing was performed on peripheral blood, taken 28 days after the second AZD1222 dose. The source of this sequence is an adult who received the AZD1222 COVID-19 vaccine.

CDR3 sequence (DNA): TGTGCCAGCAGGCCCCTGGACAGGCCGGCCGGGGAGCTGTTTTTT. It codes for CASRPLDRPAGELFF. The chain carries TRBV5-5 and TRBJ2-2; 7 bases align to TRBD1. Germline loops: CDR1 SGHKS, CDR2 YYEKEE (reference sequence). The J segment lost 6 bases and the V segment lost 5 bases, leaving 10 bases of the junction unmatched. The CDR3 sequence is 15 residues long.